Shown below are 7 T cell receptor beta chains from a single sample sequenced in a study of blood T cell repertoires in COVID-19. TCRdb's copy holds only in-frame clones and misses some; the assay was immunoSEQ multiplex PCR. The sample lists around 220,000 clones, 80% occurring once. Material for sequencing was PBMCs or T cells enriched from blood (not recorded which). The source of these receptors is a woman aged 40 to 50 with acute COVID-19.

V gene TRBV18 combines with J gene TRBJ2-5; TRBD1 might be the D (6 bases). The germline V and J ends were trimmed by 4 bases and 2 bases, with 14 bases remaining between them. The CDR3 is 15 amino acids. The germline V gene has CDR1 KGHSH and CDR2 LQKENI. Here the CDR3 DNA reads TGTGCCAGCTCACGGGACACACTATTACAAGAGACCCAGTACTTC. This encodes CASSRDTLLQETQYF.

This chain connects TRBV19 to TRBJ1-1; D is uncertain. The CDR3 contains 16 residues. Looked up from germline, CDR1 is LNHDA and CDR2 is SQIVND (reference sequence). Deletions cut 6 bases from V and 1 base from J, with 18 bases between. The CDR3 loop reads CASRPLAPTGNTEAFF. CDR3 in DNA: TGTGCCAGTAGGCCCTTGGCACCTACGGGGAACACTGAAGCTTTCTTT.

The chain has TRBV27 and TRBJ1-1; D gene unclear. CDR3 length: 12 amino acids. The germline gives CDR1 MNHEY, CDR2 SMNVEV (reference sequence). V was clipped by 3 bases and J by 6 bases, with 8 bases between them. The DNA of the CDR3 is TGTGCCAGCAGTTTTCTGGGCGCTGAAGCTTTCTTT. Amino acid sequence: CASSFLGAEAFF.

The chain uses TRBV7-2 and TRBJ1-2; 10 bases fit TRBD1. Germline trimming cut 5 bases from V and 7 bases from J; bases unmatched to any gene: 4. The CDR3 covers 13 residues. CDR1 and CDR2 from the germline V gene are SGHTA and FQGNSA. Here the CDR3 reads CASSLGTGVGYTF. The CDR3 DNA follows: TGTGCCAGCAGCCTCGGGACAGGGGTTGGCTACACCTTC.

This chain connects TRBV28 to TRBJ2-7, with 9 nucleotides matching TRBD1. After removal of 5 bases from V and 5 bases from J, the junction contained 10 bases not matched to a gene. CDR1 is MDHEN and CDR2 is SYDVKM in the germline V gene. The CDR3 covers 15 residues. This CDR3 is CASSVGWGQGDEQYF. The CDR3 DNA sequence: TGTGCCAGCAGTGTGGGATGGGGACAGGGCGACGAGCAGTACTTC.

This chain joins TRBV27 and TRBJ1-1; TRBD1 aligns across 7 bases. Trimming removed 2 bases from V and 0 bases from J; junction bases left unmatched: 3. Looked up from germline, CDR1 is MNHEY and CDR2 is SMNVEV (reference sequence). This CDR3 comprises 15 residues. As DNA, the CDR3 is TGTGCCAGCAGTTTAATGACAGGGTTGAACACTGAAGCTTTCTTT. Its translation: CASSLMTGLNTEAFF.

Here the CDR3 reads CASSSHRGPLNYGYTF. The CDR3, as DNA: TGTGCCAGCAGCAGCCACCGGGGTCCGCTTAACTATGGCTACACCTTC. The genes are TRBV7-9 and TRBJ1-2, with D uncertain. Germline-derived CDR1 and CDR2 are SEHNR and FQNEAQ (reference sequence). Trimming shortened V by 5 bases and J by 1 base, and 17 bases separated the two germline ends. The CDR3 consists of 16 residues. Based on the CDR3 plus reference TRBV7-9 and TRBJ1-2, the full variable domain is DTGVSQNPRHKITKRGQNVTFRCDPISEHNRLYWYRQTLGQGPEFLTYFQNEAQLEKSRLLSDRFSAERPKGSFSTLEIQRTEQGDSAMYLCASSSHRGPLNYGYTFGSGTRLTVV.